The subject of this entry is one T cell receptor beta chain. The data are from a study of blood T cell repertoires in COVID-19. Clones were read by immunoSEQ multiplex PCR, and TCRdb kept only the in-frame ones, dropping some. This table holds 210,000 or so clones, roughly 85% found once. There are 12 residues in the CDR3. Germline CDR1 reads GTSNPN; CDR2 reads SVGIG (reference sequence). V was clipped by 4 bases and J by 3 bases, with 7 bases between them. The sequence was collected from a man aged 50 to 60 with COVID-19, enrolled during active disease. What was sequenced was peripheral blood. The chain is built from TRBV30 and TRBJ1-5; D unresolved. The CDR3 loop is CAWNQNNQPQHF. CDR3 nucleotide sequence: TGTGCCTGGAATCAGAACAATCAGCCCCAGCATTTT.